Below, one TCR beta chain is given with its context. Its binding antigen is unknown. There are no base qualities to consult, and no much larger clone falls within one base. The junction carries 18 bases between V and J, which are trimmed by 3 bases and 1 base respectively. The CDR3 starts with the cysteine, ends with the phenylalanine, and has 17 residues. Only CDR3 DNA is held: 51 bases, read in frame from base 1. In the germline V gene (reference sequence), CDR1 corresponds to GTSNPN and CDR2 to SVGIG. This sample was taken from a study of shared T cell receptors in the human thymus (dated by TCRdb to the early 2020s). For the study in its entirety: The study examined how self-reactive, shared T-cell receptor alpha chains are generated in the human thymus.

The method was the immunoSEQ multiplex PCR assay. Imported from immuneACCESS, the table was reduced by TCRdb to in-frame sequences with V and J called. These copies leave out some clones; in studies compared against another copy, an unresolved V gene accounts for under half, and the cause of the remainder is not known. Present in this sample are hundreds of thousands of clones, more than 75% of which were seen just once. 0.009% to 0.0095% of the sample is taken by the ten largest. These sequences were also reported in another study, on human thymus T cells. The second study reports: Immunologically healthy infants undergoing open corrective cardiac surgery for congenital heart defects in Finland were used as donors. Thymus tissue was collected as surgical resects that were removed during corrective cardiac surgery. V and J gene segment usage appeared biased in both thymic and peripheral blood repertoires. Highly overlapping thymic TCR repertoires among unrelated individuals were reported in the related research. TCR alpha and beta repertoires from fewer than ten infant thymus samples and a few related peripheral blood samples were characterized in the study. The infant donors were roughly 7 to 244 days old, and the cohort included six males and two females. Thymocytes were mechanically released from the tissue and were stored as pellets of roughly 9-33 million cells at -70 degrees C. Genomic DNA was extracted from frozen cell pellets with a QIAsymphony instrument. The immunoSEQ multiplex PCR assay was used to amplify the TCRB and TCRAD loci from a standardized amount of quality-controlled genomic DNA. The amplicons spanned the V(D)J region and were long enough to cover the CDR3 and allow V and J genes to be identified. The commercial immunoSEQ service was used to sequence amplicons on an Illumina platform. Primer bias and sequencing errors were corrected using previously described methods, and TCRAD and TCRB definitions followed the IMGT database. immunoSEQ Analyzer 3.0 and VDJTools were used for repertoire analysis, which covered basic statistics, V/J segment usage, diversity estimates, rarefaction and pairwise overlap. Diversity was estimated with Chao1, ChaoE, Efron-Thisted, Shannon and inverse Simpson indices, and also on datasets down-sampled to the smallest sample. Repertoire overlap was assessed by strict matching of CDR3 nucleotide sequence, V gene and J gene, and clustering was done by Jaccard-based multidimensional scaling. Thymus samples yielded on average approximately 800,000 unique TCRB clonotypes, compared with 80,000 to 85,000 from blood samples.

This TCR was recovered from a boy under three years old with a congenital heart defect. Donor details come from another sample of the same person, matched by shared clones. The chain uses TRBV30 and TRBJ2-2, and possibly TRBD2, on 5 matching bases. Sequenced input: thymocytes. The encoded CDR3 is CAWRWRVASWNTGELFF. Read as DNA, the sequence is TGTGCCTGGAGGTGGCGGGTGGCGTCCTGGAACACCGGGGAGCTGTTTTTT.